This T cell receptor beta chain was documented in a study of shared clonotypes between healthy human individuals. Naive CD8 isolation took CD45RO-negative cells positively selected for CCR7 and excluded terminally differentiated effector memory CD45RA+ cells. The assay was immunoSEQ multiplex PCR, and TCRdb's table has in-frame clones only and misses some. The data contain 2 million or so clones, about 95% of them singletons. This CDR3 comprises 16 residues. Looked up from germline, CDR1 is WNHNN and CDR2 is SYGVQD (reference sequence). J was trimmed by 1 base and V by 3 bases; bases with no gene match: 7.

This TCR came from a man aged 18 to 29 in good health. Sequenced sample: naive CD8+ T cells sorted from blood. The gene calls are TRBV10-1 and TRBJ2-3; 7 bases match TRBD1. The CDR3 region is CASSETGARGTDTQYF. CDR3 sequence (DNA): TGCGCCAGCAGTGAAACAGGGGCGCGGGGCACAGATACGCAGTATTTT.